This TCR beta chain was retrieved from a study of blood T cell repertoires in COVID-19. The germline V gene encodes CDR1 SGHTA and CDR2 FQGNSA. This CDR3 region has 15 residues. V gave up 5 bases and J gave up 7 bases, with 18 bases separating them. Sequenced by immunoSEQ multiplex PCR; TCRdb stores in-frame clones only, minus some. In the table there are fewer than 90,000 clones, about three quarters of which are singletons. The sample comprised peripheral blood. This clonotype originated in a human donor in a cohort sampled during active COVID-19. The chain combines TRBV7-2 with TRBJ2-1; TRBD2 might be the D (6 bases). The CDR3 DNA follows: TGTGCCAGCAGCCTCGGGGCTAGCGTTAATAATGAGCAGTTCTTC. It codes for CASSLGASVNNEQFF.